Below, 19 T cell receptor beta chains from the same sample are listed, as sequenced in a study of control samples from healthy donors and cancer patients. Measured with immunoSEQ multiplex PCR; TCRdb has only the in-frame clones, and not every one. The sample lists approximately 90,000 clones, about nine tenths occurring once. Sequencing was done on a sample of blood. The source of these receptors is a woman in her 70s in good health.

The gene calls are TRBV6-5 and TRBJ1-2; possible D gene TRBD1, 5 bases. Deletions cut 9 bases from V and 3 bases from J, with 14 bases between. From germline, CDR1 is MNHEY and CDR2 SVGAGI. The CDR3 covers 13 residues. In nucleotides, the CDR3 is TGTGCCAGTGACAGTAGTAGCTACTATGGCTACACCTTC. Translating gives CASDSSSYYGYTF.

V is TRBV19 and J is TRBJ2-7; tentative D call: TRBD1 (10 bases). The CDR3 sequence is 17 residues long. The V end was cut by 4 bases, the J end by 5 bases, with 24 bases between. Germline values: CDR1 LNHDA, CDR2 SQIVND (reference sequence). CDR3 DNA: TGTGCCAGTAGTACGGGACAGGGGTTAGCGGGAGTCAACGAGCAGTACTTC. Translation: CASSTGQGLAGVNEQYF. The entire variable domain, with the rest obtained from reference TRBV19 and TRBJ2-7, is as follows: DGGITQSPKYLFRKEGQNVTLSCEQNLNHDAMYWYRQDPGQGLRLIYYSQIVNDFQKGDIAEGYSVSREKKESFPLTVTSAQKNPTAFYLCASSTGQGLAGVNEQYFGPGTRLTVT.

This clone came up once. This rearrangement joins TRBV14 to TRBJ2-2; D gene unclear. The V end lost 0 bases, the J end lost 5 bases, and 1 base lay between the germline ends. From germline, CDR1 is SGHDN and CDR2 FVKESK. The length of the CDR3 is 12 residues. CDR3 coding DNA: TGTGCCAGCAGCCAAGAAACCGGGGAGCTGTTTTTT. Its translation: CASSQETGELFF.

V is TRBV2 and J is TRBJ1-5; 11 bases fit TRBD1. Germline CDR1 and CDR2: SNHLY and FYNNEI. With V trimmed by 2 bases and J by 6 bases, 6 bases remained unmatched. The CDR3 runs to 16 residues. CDR3 protein: CASSEMDRGRFQPQHF. The CDR3 nucleotides read TGTGCCAGCAGTGAAATGGACAGGGGGCGATTTCAGCCCCAGCATTTT.

The genes are TRBV7-2 and TRBJ2-2; D possibly corresponds to TRBD1 (6 bases). There are 14 residues in the CDR3. Germline V gives CDR1 SGHTA, CDR2 FQGNSA. Trimming took 3 bases from V and 4 from J, leaving 9 bases between them. The CDR3 here is CASSFTGSTGELFF. The CDR3 nucleotides read TGTGCCAGCAGCTTTACAGGGTCCACCGGGGAGCTGTTTTTT. Full variable domain (missing parts from reference TRBV7-2 and TRBJ2-2): GAGVSQSPSNKVTEKGKDVELRCDPISGHTALYWYRQSLGQGLEFLIYFQGNSAPDKSGLPSDRFSAERTGGSVSTLTIQRTQQEDSAVYLCASSFTGSTGELFFGEGSRLTVL.

This clone was counted once. V usage is TRBV7-8 and J usage is TRBJ1-6; D is perhaps TRBD1 (5 bases). The CDR3 loop spans 15 amino acids. Trimming shortened V by 1 base and J by 10 bases, and 14 bases separated the two germline ends. CDR1 and CDR2 from the germline V gene are SGHVS and FQNEAQ. CDR3 DNA sequence: TGTGCCAGCAGCTTAGGAGCCGGGGGTCCATCACCCCTCCACTTT. Translation: CASSLGAGGPSPLHF.

The V gene is TRBV3-1 (or the pseudogene TRBV3-2), the J gene TRBJ2-6, with 7 positions matching TRBD2. The CDR3 runs 16 residues. The germline V gene encodes CDR1 LGHDT and CDR2 YNNKEL (reference sequence). Germline trimming cut 1 base from V and 0 bases from J; bases unmatched to any gene: 0. The CDR3 DNA follows: TGTGCCAGCAGCCAAGGGGGGGGCTCTGGGGCCAACGTCCTGACTTTC. Translating it yields CASSQGGGSGANVLTF.

This clone came up once. The V and J genes are TRBV19 and TRBJ2-4, with TRBD1 matching 9 bases. V dropped 0 bases and J dropped 2; count of bases not matched to a gene: 11. This CDR3 comprises 19 residues. Germline CDR1 is LNHDA and CDR2 is SQIVND (reference sequence). CDR3 coding DNA: TGTGCCAGTAGTATAGATTGGATAGGACAGGGGAGGACCAAAAACATTCAGTACTTC. Amino acid sequence: CASSIDWIGQGRTKNIQYF.

The chain has TRBV5-1 and TRBJ1-2; a possible D gene is TRBD1 (5 bases). The CDR3 extends over 14 amino acids. Per germline, CDR1 SGHRS and CDR2 YFSETQ. Between the trimmed V and J ends, which lost 2 bases and 6 bases, there was a span of 14 bases. The DNA for the CDR3 is TGCGCCAGCAGCTTACAAGGGGATGTCAATGGCTACACCTTC. It is translated as CASSLQGDVNGYTF.

The J gene is TRBJ2-7, the V gene TRBV24-1; 11 nucleotides agree with TRBD1. V trimming: 4 bases; J trimming: 6 bases; junction bases outside the gene matches: 4. Germline V gives CDR1 KGHDR, CDR2 SFDVKD. This CDR3 is 14 amino acids long. CDR3 nucleotide sequence: TGTGCCACCAGTGACGGACAGGGGGCCGGCGAGCAGTACTTC. Protein: CATSDGQGAGEQYF.

About this clone: Its ends do not fully match the called genes, so a read error is possible. The chain employs TRBV5-1 and TRBJ1-2; D perhaps matches TRBD1 (5 bases). The CDR3 covers 13 residues. CDR1 is SGHRS and CDR2 is YFSETQ in the germline V gene. CDR3 residues: CASSQQTGTEHFF. CDR3 in DNA: TGCGCCAGCAGCCAACAGACCGGGACCGAGCACTTCTTC. Full variable domain (rest looked up from reference TRBV5-1 and TRBJ1-2): KAGVTQTPRYLIKTRGQQVTLSCSPISGHRSVSWYQQTPGQGLQFLFEYFSETQRNKGNFPGRFSGRQFSNSRSEMNVSTLELGDSALYLCASSQQTGTEHFFGSGTRLTVV.

V usage is TRBV19 and J usage is TRBJ2-1; D is unresolved. CDR3 length: 15 residues. Germline assignment: CDR1 LNHDA and CDR2 SQIVND (reference sequence). Trimming left V 1 base short and J 8 bases short, with 15 bases between. The CDR3 is CASSIAQTLEHEQFF. CDR3 DNA sequence: TGTGCCAGTAGTATAGCGCAAACCCTGGAGCATGAGCAGTTCTTC.

This chain uses TRBV5-1 with TRBJ2-7; no firm D call. Trimming removed 5 bases from V and 3 bases from J, with 12 bases in between. This CDR3 is built from 13 residues. Germline V lookup: CDR1 SGHRS, CDR2 YFSETQ. CDR3 sequence (DNA): TGCGCCAGCAGGCCGGACGGAATCTACGAGCAGTACTTC. Protein product: CASRPDGIYEQYF.

V and J are TRBV29-1 and TRBJ2-1; D gene uncertain. The CDR3 has 15 amino acids. Germline lookup yields CDR1 SQVTM and CDR2 ANQGSEA. The V and J ends lost 7 bases and 6 bases respectively, with 22 bases between them. The CDR3 sequence: CSAPEETGRFNEQFF. CDR3 DNA: TGCAGCGCGCCCGAGGAAACGGGTCGCTTCAATGAGCAGTTCTTC.

This clone turned up a few times. The CDR3 reads CAWSGSYEQYF. The CDR3 nucleotides are TGTGCCTGGAGTGGAAGCTACGAGCAGTACTTC. The chain joins TRBV30 to TRBJ2-7, with D hard to call. Trimming removed 1 base from V and 3 bases from J, with 4 bases in between. Germline-derived CDR1 and CDR2 are GTSNPN and SVGIG (reference sequence). The CDR3 extends over 11 amino acids.

V usage is TRBV5-4 and J usage is TRBJ1-1; D may be TRBD1 (5 bases). The CDR3 has 14 amino acids. Germline CDR1 SGHNT, CDR2 YYREEE (reference sequence). Trimming left V 1 base short and J 1 base short, with 8 bases between. This CDR3 reads CASSLLGGNTEAFF. CDR3 in DNA: TGTGCCAGCAGCTTGCTGGGGGGGAACACTGAAGCTTTCTTT.

This clone turned up a few times. The genes are TRBV27 and TRBJ1-1; TRBD1 aligns across 7 bases. The length of the CDR3 is 16 residues. Germline CDR1 and CDR2: MNHEY and SMNVEV (reference sequence). Trimming took 5 bases from V and 3 from J; bases not matched to a gene: 12. As DNA, the CDR3 is TGTGCCAGCAGTACCCTAAGGGCAGGGGGTTACACTGAAGCTTTCTTT. Amino acid sequence: CASSTLRAGGYTEAFF.

This chain connects TRBV7-6 to TRBJ2-3; the match to TRBD2 covers 13 bases. J gave up 6 bases and V 0 bases, and 3 bases lay outside the gene matches. From germline, CDR1 is SGHVS and CDR2 FNYEAQ. The CDR3 spans 16 residues. CDR3 amino acids: CASSLATSGGADTQYF. The CDR3, as DNA: TGTGCCAGCAGCTTAGCAACTAGCGGGGGGGCGGATACGCAGTATTTT.

The rearrangement links TRBV6-5 to TRBJ2-1, with D perhaps TRBD1 or TRBD2 (5 bases each). Trimming took 8 bases from V and 6 from J, leaving 20 bases between them. Per germline, CDR1 MNHEY and CDR2 SVGAGI. This CDR3 spans 15 amino acids. The CDR3, as DNA: TGTGCCAGCGAAGGTCAGGGACCCGCCGGCAATGAGCAGTTCTTC. Translated, it gives CASEGQGPAGNEQFF.